This T cell receptor beta chain derives from a study of control samples from healthy donors and cancer patients. The V end was cut by 3 bases, the J end by 3 bases, with 11 bases between. The CDR3 extends over 13 amino acids. Germline CDR1 reads SQVTM; CDR2 reads ANQGSEA. Produced via immunoSEQ multiplex PCR; TCRdb's table is partial and in-frame only. The data contain 75,000 to 95,000 clones, 90% of them singletons. The V and J genes are TRBV29-1 and TRBJ1-1; D ambiguous. Sequenced: blood. This TCR was recovered from a woman aged 18 to 35 in good health. In DNA, the CDR3 is TGCAGCGTTGAGACACTAGCGGACACTGAAGCTTTCTTT. Residues: CSVETLADTEAFF.